This T cell receptor beta chain was found in a study of blood T cell repertoires in COVID-19. Across the study: T cells, B-cell-depleted T cells, or PBMCs supplied cDNA or gDNA.

Germline values: CDR1 SGHAT, CDR2 FQNNGV. Trimming took off 5 bases at V and 7 bases at J, with 12 bases between the two ends. The CDR3 totals 13 residues. Measured with immunoSEQ multiplex PCR; TCRdb has only the in-frame clones, and not every one. The sample yields approximately 300,000 clones, 80% to 85% seen once. The Seattle patients joined while their infection was active and were tracked longitudinally afterward. The chain uses TRBV11-2 and TRBJ2-1, with TRBD1 as a possible D gene (6 bases). The sequence came from a person aged 70 to 85 with COVID-19, enrolled during active disease. Sequenced material: peripheral blood. This chain's CDR3 is CASSPGHMNEQFF. Here the CDR3 DNA reads TGTGCCAGCAGCCCGGGACACATGAATGAGCAGTTCTTC.